The 14 T cell receptor beta chains below all came from one sample that was sequenced in a study of T cell responses to AZD1222 COVID-19 vaccine. Sequencing was performed with immunoSEQ multiplex PCR; in TCRdb, only in-frame clones are kept and a portion is missing. This sample yields 150,000 to 200,000 clones, of which under 95% are seen a single time; roughly 0.98% belongs to the top ten. Sequences were derived from peripheral blood, sampled 28 days after the second AZD1222 dose. Receptor source: an adult who received the AZD1222 COVID-19 vaccine.

The rearrangement links TRBV7-9 to TRBJ1-6; D gene unclear. Between the trimmed V and J ends, which lost 1 base and 7 bases, there was a span of 11 bases. Germline V gene lookup returns CDR1 SEHNR and CDR2 FQNEAQ (reference sequence). CDR3 size: 15 residues. This CDR3 is CASSLDPRANSPLHF. CDR3 coding DNA: TGTGCCAGCAGCTTAGATCCCAGAGCCAATTCACCCCTCCACTTT.

The chain carries TRBV2 and TRBJ2-7; D is unclear. The CDR3 sequence is 11 residues long. Germline CDR1 reads SNHLY; CDR2 reads FYNNEI. V lost 6 bases and J 3 bases, leaving 6 bases between the germline ends. This CDR3 reads CASSPDYEQYF. CDR3 bases: TGTGCCAGCAGCCCTGACTACGAGCAGTACTTC.

CDR3 loop: CASSTGLAGSYEQYF. CDR3 DNA: TGCGCCAGCAGCACGGGACTAGCGGGGTCCTACGAGCAGTACTTC. The rearrangement uses TRBV5-1 and TRBJ2-7, with TRBD2 matching over 13 bases. The germline V gene has CDR1 SGHRS and CDR2 YFSETQ. Trimming cost V 4 bases and J 1 base; bases outside gene matches: 2. This CDR3 has 15 amino acids.

The V and J genes are TRBV4-2 and TRBJ1-6, with 10 bases matching TRBD1. CDR3 length: 16 amino acids. CDR1 and CDR2 from the germline V gene are LGHNA and YNFKEQ. Trimming at V came to 1 base and at J to 8 bases, leaving 5 bases not matched to a gene. The CDR3 sequence: CASSQVFGTGDSPLHF. CDR3 coding DNA: TGTGCCAGCAGCCAAGTTTTTGGGACAGGGGATTCACCCCTCCACTTT.

The rearrangement links TRBV27 to TRBJ2-7; unclear D gene. Trimming took 4 bases from V and 0 from J, leaving 10 bases between them. Germline-derived CDR1 and CDR2 are MNHEY and SMNVEV (reference sequence). The CDR3 extends over 14 amino acids. CDR3 in DNA: TGTGCCAGCAGTTCTCAAGGTCACTCCTACGAGCAGTACTTC. Its protein product is CASSSQGHSYEQYF.

The chain has TRBV27 and TRBJ1-2; tentatively, D is TRBD1 (5 bases). V lost 6 bases, J lost 3 bases, and 17 bases lay in between. There are 15 residues in the CDR3. CDR1 and CDR2 (germline): MNHEY, SMNVEV (reference sequence). In nucleotides, the CDR3 is TGTGCCAGCAGCCAAGTAGAGGGGCTAGACTATGGCTACACCTTC. Residues: CASSQVEGLDYGYTF.

The DNA for the CDR3 is TGTGCCAGCAGCGTCCTGACTAGCGGAGATACGCAGTATTTT. Protein sequence: CASSVLTSGDTQYF. The V call is TRBV9, the J call TRBJ2-3; 9 bases agree with TRBD2. The CDR3 runs 14 residues. Germline V gives CDR1 SGDLS, CDR2 YYNGEE. V was pared by 2 bases and J by 5 bases, with 3 bases of the junction left unmatched. Full variable domain (remainder filled in from reference TRBV9 and TRBJ2-3): DSGVTQTPKHLITATGQRVTLRCSPRSGDLSVYWYQQSLDQGLQFLIQYYNGEERAKGNILERFSAQQFPDLHSELNLSSLELGDSALYFCASSVLTSGDTQYFGPGTRLTVL.

V and J are TRBV11-3 and TRBJ1-1; D gene uncertain. The CDR3 loop spans 13 amino acids. Germline CDR1 reads SGHNT; CDR2 reads YENEEA. Trimming pared 5 bases from V and 4 bases from J, leaving 11 bases between. CDR3 residues: CASSLSLGTEAFF. CDR3 nucleotides: TGTGCCAGCAGCCTCTCCTTGGGCACTGAAGCTTTCTTT.

The chain recombines TRBV10-3 with TRBJ1-5; D is ambiguous. CDR1 and CDR2 (germline): ENHRY, SYGVKD. The CDR3 covers 14 residues. The germline V and J ends were trimmed by 8 bases and 4 bases, with 15 bases remaining between them. The CDR3 DNA sequence: TGTGCCATCCGGGCAGACGAGCGTAATCAGCCCCAGCATTTT. Translating gives CAIRADERNQPQHF.

This clone was counted only a few times. The V and J genes are TRBV25-1 and TRBJ1-1; possibly TRBD1 for D (6 bases). Germline V gene data show CDR1 as MGHDK and CDR2 as SYGVNS. The ends were cut back, 2 bases at V and 5 bases at J, with 12 bases in the middle. There are 14 residues in the CDR3. DNA for the CDR3: TGTGCCAGCAGTGAAGAAGGGGGGCTGACTGAAGCTTTCTTT. It codes for CASSEEGGLTEAFF.

This chain connects TRBV2 to TRBJ2-3; either TRBD1 or TRBD2 may supply D (5 bases each). CDR1 and CDR2 from the germline V gene are SNHLY and FYNNEI. This CDR3 spans 14 amino acids. V dropped 7 bases and J dropped 5 bases, with 16 bases sitting between them. The CDR3 DNA sequence: TGTGCCAGCAATATCCGGGACGCACGAGATACGCAGTATTTT. This translates into CASNIRDARDTQYF.

This rearrangement joins TRBV5-6 to TRBJ2-1; the D gene is possibly TRBD2 (5 bases). The CDR3 covers 16 residues. The V end was cut by 0 bases, the J end by 3 bases, with 13 bases between. Germline CDR1 and CDR2: SGHDT and YYEEEE. The CDR3 DNA follows: TGTGCCAGCAGCTTGGGAGGGTTTGGCTTCTACAATGAGCAGTTCTTC. Its translation: CASSLGGFGFYNEQFF.

This chain joins TRBV15 and TRBJ1-5; 8 bases line up with TRBD1. V lost 3 bases, J lost 5 bases, and 6 bases stayed unmatched. The CDR3 covers 15 residues. The germline V gene encodes CDR1 LNHNV and CDR2 YYDKDF (reference sequence). The CDR3 region is CATSSDRGRYQPQHF. The CDR3 DNA sequence: TGTGCCACCAGCAGCGACAGGGGAAGGTATCAGCCCCAGCATTTT. Complete variable domain (other parts from reference TRBV15 and TRBJ1-5): DAMVIQNPRYQVTQFGKPVTLSCSQTLNHNVMYWYQQKSSQAPKLLFHYYDKDFNNEADTPDNFQSRRPNTSFCFLDIRSPGLGDTAMYLCATSSDRGRYQPQHFGDGTRLSIL.

This chain links TRBV2 with TRBJ1-2, with 12 bases fitting TRBD1. Losses at the gene ends were 6 bases for V and 8 bases for J; bases not matched to a gene: 13. The CDR3 is 16 amino acids. Germline CDR1 and CDR2: SNHLY and FYNNEI. The CDR3 sequence: CASSKVPGQGAGGYTF. As DNA, the CDR3 is TGTGCCAGCAGCAAAGTTCCGGGACAGGGGGCCGGGGGCTACACCTTC.